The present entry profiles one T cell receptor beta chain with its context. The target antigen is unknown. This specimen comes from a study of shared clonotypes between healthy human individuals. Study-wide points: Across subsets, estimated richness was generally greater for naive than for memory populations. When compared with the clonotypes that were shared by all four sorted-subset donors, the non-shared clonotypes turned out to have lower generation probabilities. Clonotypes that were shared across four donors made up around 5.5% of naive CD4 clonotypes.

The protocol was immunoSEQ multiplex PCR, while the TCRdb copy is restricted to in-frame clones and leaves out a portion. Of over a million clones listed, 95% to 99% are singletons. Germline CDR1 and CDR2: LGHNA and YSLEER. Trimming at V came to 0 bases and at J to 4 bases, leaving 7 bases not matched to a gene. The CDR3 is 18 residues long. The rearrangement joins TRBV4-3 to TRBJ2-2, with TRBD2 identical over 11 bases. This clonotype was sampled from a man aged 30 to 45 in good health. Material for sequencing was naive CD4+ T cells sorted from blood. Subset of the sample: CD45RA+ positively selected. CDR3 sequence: CASSQDWMTSGVTGELFF. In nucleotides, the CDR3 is TGCGCCAGCAGCCAAGATTGGATGACTAGCGGGGTCACCGGGGAGCTGTTTTTT.